The T cell receptor beta chain described here comes from a study of blood T cell repertoires in COVID-19. Looking at the study overall: Italy, Spain and the United States were the sources of the convalescent and acute COVID-19 samples. Nucleic acid was either cDNA or gDNA, and it came from T cells, B-cell-depleted T cells, or PBMCs.

In Seattle, patients joined the study during active infection and were tracked longitudinally. As processed by the authors: From reference gene primer amplification, estimates of nucleated cell counts were derived. Assay: immunoSEQ multiplex PCR; the TCRdb copy retains only in-frame clones and omits some. That table supplies the V and J calls and clone size; D and trimming were determined from the DNA. The table includes roughly 350,000 clones, approximately 87% detected once. This receptor was obtained from a woman between 50 and 59 years old with COVID-19, enrolled during active disease. Sequencing was performed on peripheral blood.

The CDR3 DNA is TGTGCCAGCAGTTACCCAGTTGGCTCCTACGAGCAGTACTTC. Translating it yields CASSYPVGSYEQYF. The gene calls are TRBV6-2 or TRBV6-3 and TRBJ2-7, with unresolved D. The CDR3 runs 14 residues. V was cut by 2 bases and J by 0 bases, with 8 bases left in between. Germline V lookup: CDR1 MNHEY, CDR2 SVGEGT.